The 30 T cell receptor beta chains below come from one sample, sequenced in a study of blood T cell repertoires in COVID-19. The method was immunoSEQ multiplex PCR; TCRdb's version includes in-frame clones alone and lacks a portion of them. The sample includes some 70,000 clones, about 90% seen only once; the top ten take more than 3%. Material for sequencing was peripheral blood. The receptors originated from a woman aged 45-60 years with COVID-19, enrolled during active disease.

The gene calls are TRBV11-2 and TRBJ2-7; 13 bases are shared with TRBD2. This CDR3 has 16 residues. With V trimmed by 1 base and J by 6 bases, 6 bases remained unmatched. CDR1 SGHAT and CDR2 FQNNGV come from the germline V gene. The CDR3 DNA sequence: TGTGCCAGCAGCTTAGCCGGGACTAGCGGGAATTTCGAGCAGTACTTC. Encoded protein: CASSLAGTSGNFEQYF.

The genes are TRBV7-3 and TRBJ2-5, with D unresolved. Per the germline V gene, CDR1 is SGHTA and CDR2 is FQGTGA. Deletions cut 4 bases from V and 4 bases from J, with 10 bases between. The CDR3 has 13 amino acids. CDR3 protein: CASSWVRGETQYF. The CDR3 nucleotides read TGTGCCAGCAGCTGGGTCCGCGGAGAGACCCAGTACTTC.

The V call is TRBV15, the J call TRBJ2-1, with 9 nucleotides matching TRBD1. V was clipped by 9 bases and J by 9 bases; unmatched bases: 15. CDR3 size: 15 residues. Germline CDR1 and CDR2: LNHNV and YYDKDF (reference sequence). CDR3 DNA: TGTGCCACAAAATTGGACAGGGGCGCAAGCGGTGAGCAGTTCTTC. Protein: CATKLDRGASGEQFF.

The chain joins TRBV18 to TRBJ1-5; D unresolved. The length of the CDR3 is 13 residues. The germline V and J ends were trimmed by 3 bases and 6 bases, with 9 bases remaining between them. The germline gives CDR1 KGHSH, CDR2 LQKENI. CDR3 DNA: TGTGCCAGCTCACCCGAGGTTCGTCAGCCCCAGCATTTT. Its translation is CASSPEVRQPQHF.

The chain uses TRBV19 and TRBJ2-1; 9 nucleotides align to TRBD1. Per the germline V gene, CDR1 is LNHDA and CDR2 is SQIVND (reference sequence). Trimming removed 5 bases from V and 6 bases from J; junction bases left unmatched: 11. The CDR3 runs to 16 residues. Here the CDR3 DNA reads TGTGCCAGTAGTTTAAGACCGGGACAGGGCGGCAATGAGCAGTTCTTC. The encoded protein is CASSLRPGQGGNEQFF.

This chain connects TRBV21-1 to TRBJ2-3; the table assigns TRBD1, which was not confirmed against the DNA. TRBV21-1 is marked as a pseudogene. The CDR3 runs 17 residues. In DNA, the CDR3 is TGTGCCAGCAGCAAAGTTTCTCCGGGACAGAGCACAGATACGCAGTATTTT. Its protein product is CASSKVSPGQSTDTQYF.

The rearrangement uses TRBV14 and TRBJ2-7, with 7 bases that match TRBD2. The CDR3 covers 14 residues. Unmatched junction bases numbered 8, after V lost 3 bases and J lost 6 bases. Per germline, CDR1 SGHDN and CDR2 FVKESK. The CDR3 bases are TGTGCCAGCAGCCAGCAGAGCGGGGTGAGCGAGCAGTACTTC. Protein: CASSQQSGVSEQYF.

This clone has only one observation. The chain employs TRBV28 and TRBJ1-2; 11 bases align to TRBD1. With 2 bases clipped from V and 4 bases from J, the junction kept 6 bases outside the gene matches. This CDR3 spans 16 amino acids. The germline V gene has CDR1 MDHEN and CDR2 SYDVKM. The CDR3 nucleotides are TGTGCCAGCAGTTTAAGGGGGGACAGGGGGAGCTATGGCTACACCTTC. Residues: CASSLRGDRGSYGYTF.

In this sample, this clone turned up a few times. The J gene is TRBJ2-5, the V gene TRBV6-5; D may be TRBD1 (6 bases). The CDR3 loop spans 15 amino acids. CDR1 and CDR2 (germline): MNHEY, SVGAGI. The germline V and J ends were trimmed by 0 bases and 4 bases, with 12 bases remaining between them. The DNA of the CDR3 is TGTGCCAGCAGTTACTCGTACAGGGTACTAGAGACCCAGTACTTC. Translation gives CASSYSYRVLETQYF.

The chain combines TRBV6-5 with TRBJ2-7, with a tentative D call TRBD2 (5 bases). Germline CDR1 is MNHEY and CDR2 is SVGAGI. Trimming took 0 bases from V and 7 from J, leaving 13 bases between them. The CDR3 consists of 14 residues. For the CDR3, the DNA is TGTGCCAGCAGTTACTCGATCACCAGCGGAGAGCAGTACTTC. Translating it yields CASSYSITSGEQYF.

This chain connects TRBV19 to TRBJ1-6; D gene ambiguous. The germline V gene has CDR1 LNHDA and CDR2 SQIVND (reference sequence). The CDR3 is made up of 15 amino acids. Trimming stripped 4 bases from V and 7 bases from J, with 14 bases between. The CDR3 here is CASSTRTPTNSPLHF. The CDR3, as DNA: TGTGCCAGTAGTACACGGACTCCCACCAATTCACCCCTCCACTTT.

The chain is built from TRBV28 and TRBJ2-5; D gene uncertain. CDR3 length equals 17 residues. Germline-derived CDR1 and CDR2 are MDHEN and SYDVKM. V was trimmed by 0 bases and J by 4 bases, leaving 18 bases between them. DNA of the CDR3: TGTGCCAGCAGTTTATGGACTTTAATTGGATCTCGAGAGACCCAGTACTTC. It encodes CASSLWTLIGSRETQYF.

The chain combines TRBV28 with TRBJ2-7, with 8 bases matching TRBD2. The CDR3 runs 20 residues. Germline lookup yields CDR1 MDHEN and CDR2 SYDVKM. V was clipped by 9 bases and J by 2 bases; unmatched bases: 27. CDR3 DNA sequence: TGTGCCAGTTCTTTGTCGTCAACTGGGACTAGTTTTAGTCTAACCTACGAGCAGTACTTC. It specifies CASSLSSTGTSFSLTYEQYF.

This rearrangement joins TRBV7-8 to TRBJ2-3, with 7 bases matching TRBD2. This CDR3 comprises 14 residues. CDR1 is SGHVS, CDR2 FQNEAQ, per germline. Losses at the gene ends were 5 bases for V and 6 bases for J; bases not matched to a gene: 8. DNA for the CDR3: TGTGCCAGCAGCCGAGGACTAGTTGGGGATACGCAGTATTTT. It translates to CASSRGLVGDTQYF.

The rearrangement uses TRBV18 and TRBJ2-7, with 13 bases fitting TRBD2. CDR1 is KGHSH, CDR2 LQKENI, per germline. J lost 6 bases, V lost 5 bases, and 19 bases had no gene match. The CDR3 totals 19 residues. CDR3 DNA: TGTGCCAGCTCATTCTGGGGAGGGAGGACTAGCGGGAGACAACCCGAGCAGTACTTC. This encodes CASSFWGGRTSGRQPEQYF. The variable domain in full, with the rest retrieved from reference TRBV18 and TRBJ2-7, is NAGVMQNPRHLVRRRGQEARLRCSPMKGHSHVYWYRQLPEEGLKFMVYLQKENIIDESGMPKERFSAEFPKEGPSILRIQQVVRGDSAAYFCASSFWGGRTSGRQPEQYFGPGTRLTVT.

This chain uses TRBV9 with TRBJ2-2; D might be TRBD1 (6 bases). This CDR3 is built from 15 residues. The ends were cut back, 2 bases at V and 7 bases at J, with 15 bases in the middle. Germline loops: CDR1 SGDLS, CDR2 YYNGEE. This CDR3 reads CASSVLQGSDGELFF. CDR3 DNA: TGTGCCAGCAGCGTGCTCCAGGGGTCGGACGGGGAGCTGTTTTTT.

This chain connects TRBV28 to TRBJ1-5; no clear D. The germline V gene encodes CDR1 MDHEN and CDR2 SYDVKM. The CDR3 spans 11 residues. Trimming stripped 5 bases from V and 10 bases from J, with 9 bases between. In DNA form, the CDR3 reads TGTGCCAGCAGTGGTCCAGAACCCCAGCATTTT. Encoded protein: CASSGPEPQHF.

This clone came up a few times. This sequence joins TRBV9 and TRBJ2-7; 9 positions agree with TRBD2. Germline CDR1 SGDLS, CDR2 YYNGEE. This CDR3 has 15 amino acids. The ends lost 4 bases at V and 3 bases at J; junction bases unmatched: 8. DNA for the CDR3: TGTGCCAGCAGCAAAGCGGGAGGTGGTAACTACGAGCAGTACTTC. This encodes CASSKAGGGNYEQYF.

CDR3 region: CASSELGLGGEKLFF. CDR3 sequence (DNA): TGTGCCAGCAGTGAATTGGGACTCGGGGGTGAAAAACTGTTTTTT. This chain uses TRBV25-1 with TRBJ1-4; D is perhaps TRBD1 (5 bases). The CDR3 consists of 15 residues. The germline gives CDR1 MGHDK, CDR2 SYGVNS. Trimming removed 1 base from V and 7 bases from J, with 13 bases in between.

V and J are TRBV4-1 and TRBJ1-5, with D unclear. The CDR3 consists of 17 residues. Germline CDR1 and CDR2: MGHRA and YSYEKL. V dropped 4 bases and J dropped 1 base, with 17 bases sitting between them. CDR3 sequence: CASSPTRRVLSNQPQHF. DNA of the CDR3: TGCGCCAGCAGCCCCACCCGTCGGGTTTTGAGCAATCAGCCCCAGCATTTT.

V and J are TRBV5-4 and TRBJ2-7, with 11 positions matching TRBD2. V dropped 2 bases and J dropped 2; count of bases not matched to a gene: 6. This CDR3 comprises 16 residues. Germline lookup yields CDR1 SGHNT and CDR2 YYREEE (reference sequence). The CDR3 DNA sequence: TGTGCCAGCAGCTTAGCGGGACTAGCGGATACCTACGAGCAGTACTTC. The encoded protein is CASSLAGLADTYEQYF.

CDR3 nucleotides: TGCGCCAGCAGCCAACAGGGGGGCGCTGGGGCCAACGTCCTGACTTTC. Amino acids: CASSQQGGAGANVLTF. V usage is TRBV4-3 and J usage is TRBJ2-6; D perhaps matches TRBD1 (7 bases). Trimming removed 2 bases at V and 2 bases at J, with 10 bases between. The CDR3 totals 16 residues. The germline V gene encodes CDR1 LGHNA and CDR2 YSLEER.

With respect to this clone: Different DNA sequences within this sample yield the same CDR3. This sequence joins TRBV10-3 and TRBJ2-3; 9 positions match TRBD1. The ends lost 2 bases at V and 3 bases at J; junction bases unmatched: 6. The CDR3 is 16 amino acids. Germline CDR1 is ENHRY and CDR2 is SYGVKD. This CDR3 is CAISEPGQGKTDTQYF. In nucleotides, the CDR3 is TGTGCCATCAGTGAGCCGGGACAGGGAAAGACAGATACGCAGTATTTT.

As regards this clone: At one of its ends the junction is not consistent with the germline gene, which may arise from a read error. The genes are TRBV7-7 and TRBJ1-3; TRBD1 might be the D (6 bases). Germline V CDR1 and CDR2: SSHAT, FNYEAQ (reference sequence). The CDR3 runs 15 residues. This chain's CDR3 is CASSLGRGSGNTIYF. The CDR3 region has the DNA TGTGCTAGCAGCTTAGGCAGGGGCTCTGGAAACACCATATATTTT.

The J gene is TRBJ2-4, the V gene TRBV10-3; 9 bases are a match to TRBD2. CDR3 length: 16 residues. Trimming took 3 bases from V and 3 from J; bases not matched to a gene: 6. Germline-derived CDR1 and CDR2 are ENHRY and SYGVKD. The chain's CDR3 is CAISEAGGMSKNIQYF. The CDR3 region has the DNA TGTGCCATCAGTGAAGCGGGAGGTATGAGCAAAAACATTCAGTACTTC.

V gene TRBV19 combines with J gene TRBJ1-2, with D perhaps TRBD1 (6 bases). CDR3 length: 13 amino acids. V was shortened by 4 bases and J by 4 bases, with 10 bases between the two germline ends. Germline V CDR1 and CDR2: LNHDA, SQIVND (reference sequence). The CDR3, as DNA: TGTGCCAGTAGTACAGGGGATGGCTATGGCTACACCTTC. Translation: CASSTGDGYGYTF.

This chain uses TRBV4-1 with TRBJ2-1; TRBD2 aligns across 8 bases. Trimming removed 5 bases from V and 5 bases from J; junction bases left unmatched: 8. The CDR3 contains 15 residues. Germline V gene lookup returns CDR1 MGHRA and CDR2 YSYEKL. The CDR3, as DNA: TGCGCCAGCAGCTCCCCAGCGGGAGTAAACAATGAGCAGTTCTTC. Protein: CASSSPAGVNNEQFF.

The rearrangement links TRBV27 to TRBJ2-7; perhaps TRBD2 as D (5 bases). Germline V gives CDR1 MNHEY, CDR2 SMNVEV (reference sequence). V was pared by 5 bases and J by 1 base, with 15 bases between. There are 15 residues in the CDR3. CDR3 bases: TGTGCCAGCAGTCCCCGCCCGGGGATATCCTACGAGCAGTACTTC. Protein sequence: CASSPRPGISYEQYF.

The J gene is TRBJ2-2, the V gene TRBV5-1; tentative D call: TRBD1 (5 bases). CDR1 and CDR2 (germline): SGHRS, YFSETQ. The CDR3 is 16 residues long. With 1 base removed from V and 9 bases from J, the gap between germline ends came to 19 bases. CDR3 amino acids: CASSLYPSGIYRELFF. The CDR3 nucleotides are TGCGCCAGCAGCTTGTATCCGTCAGGGATATACCGGGAGCTGTTTTTT. Full variable domain (outside the CDR3, taken from reference TRBV5-1 and TRBJ2-2): KAGVTQTPRYLIKTRGQQVTLSCSPISGHRSVSWYQQTPGQGLQFLFEYFSETQRNKGNFPGRFSGRQFSNSRSEMNVSTLELGDSALYLCASSLYPSGIYRELFFGEGSRLTVL.

About this clone: Different DNA sequences within this sample yield the same CDR3. The J gene is TRBJ2-2, the V gene TRBV19; D remains unclear. The CDR3 covers 16 residues. Deletions cut 3 bases from V and 0 bases from J, with 11 bases between. Germline V lookup: CDR1 LNHDA, CDR2 SQIVND (reference sequence). CDR3 residues: CASSILGAANTGELFF. CDR3 DNA sequence: TGTGCCAGTAGTATCCTCGGAGCCGCGAACACCGGGGAGCTGTTTTTT.